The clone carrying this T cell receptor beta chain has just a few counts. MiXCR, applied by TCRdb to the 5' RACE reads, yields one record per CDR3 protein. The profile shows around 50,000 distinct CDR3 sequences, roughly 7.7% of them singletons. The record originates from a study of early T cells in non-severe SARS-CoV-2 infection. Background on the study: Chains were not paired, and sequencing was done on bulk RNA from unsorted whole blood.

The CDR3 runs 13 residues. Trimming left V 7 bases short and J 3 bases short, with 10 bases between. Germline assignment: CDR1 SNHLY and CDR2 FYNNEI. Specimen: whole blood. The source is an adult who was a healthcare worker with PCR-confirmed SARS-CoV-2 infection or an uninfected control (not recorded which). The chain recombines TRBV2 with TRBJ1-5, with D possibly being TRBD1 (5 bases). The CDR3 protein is CASMGRINQPQHF. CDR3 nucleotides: TGTGCCAGCATGGGGCGGATCAATCAGCCCCAGCATTTT.